This TCR beta chain stems from a study of cytomegalovirus exposure and HLA in healthy donors. Primers: 60 Vbeta forward and 13 Jbeta reverse. Using immunoSEQ multiplex PCR, the repertoire was profiled, and TCRdb retains in-frame clones only, with some absent. The sample has under 80,000 clones; 68% are singletons. CDR1 is LGHNA and CDR2 is YSLEER in the germline V gene. Deletions cut 4 bases from V and 16 bases from J, with 14 bases between. The CDR3 length is 11 residues. In its sample, this clone was seen many times. The J gene is TRBJ2-1, the V gene TRBV4-3; D remains ambiguous. Sequences were obtained from PBMCs. This sequence originates from a woman aged 25 to 39 in good health and CMV-seronegative. The CDR3 DNA is TGCGCCAGCAGCCGGGCCCCGTTCGTATTCTTC. Its translation: CASSRAPFVFF.